This T cell receptor (beta chain) was sequenced for a study of control samples from healthy donors and cancer patients. Germline CDR1 is SGHDT and CDR2 is YYEEEE. V dropped 2 bases and J dropped 6; count of bases not matched to a gene: 10. The CDR3 length is 16 residues. Here immunoSEQ multiplex PCR was the method, and the copy in TCRdb shows in-frame clones only, minus some. The sample gives 93,000 or so clones, roughly 89% of which show up once; 19% is in the top ten. Sequences were obtained from PBMCs. The sequence was collected from a man in his fifties or sixties with lung cancer. V gene TRBV5-6 combines with J gene TRBJ1-2, with 10 bases lining up with TRBD1. In DNA, the CDR3 is TGTGCCAGCAGCTTTTTTCCCCGACAGGGGGCGGATGGCTACACCTTC. It codes for CASSFFPRQGADGYTF.